Sequencing of this T cell receptor beta chain was carried out in a study of cytomegalovirus exposure and HLA in healthy donors. As for the study in general: In an early release, HLA-typed donors contributed 75 million to 85 million unique TCR sequences. Regarding the study as a whole: For cytomegalovirus status, the classifier reportedly gave diagnoses with high specificity and sensitivity. Productive status was seen about 90% or about 30% of the time for most TCR beta V segments in an earlier analysis.

PCR primers comprised 60 Vbeta and 13 Jbeta primers. Assay: immunoSEQ multiplex PCR; the TCRdb copy retains only in-frame clones and omits some. The sample consists of about 130,000 clones, about 80% of them appearing once. CDR3 length equals 18 residues. Germline loops: CDR1 LGHNA, CDR2 YNFKEQ. V was trimmed by 0 bases and J by 2 bases, leaving 19 bases between them. Note on this clone: Its antigen is not known.

This TCR derives from a man aged 40-49 years in good health and CMV-seronegative. The sample consisted of PBMCs. The chain uses TRBV4-2 and TRBJ2-5; tentatively, D is TRBD2 (6 bases). The CDR3 protein is CASSQDVGGTSLQETQYF. CDR3 DNA: TGTGCCAGCAGCCAAGATGTCGGCGGGACCTCGTTACAAGAGACCCAGTACTTC.